Below, 19 T cell receptor beta chains from the same sample are listed, as sequenced in a study of blood T cells in healthy people across ages. Next came a second PCR, run for about 7 to 12 cycles, which used a sample-barcoded 5' primer along with a J-beta primer mix. TCRdb re-called the 5' RACE reads through MiXCR, storing one row per CDR3 protein. Of some 1.6 million distinct CDR3 sequences in the sample, roughly 30% were seen once. The sample was blood. Receptors originate from a woman aged 30 to 39 in good health.

This clonotype was seen many times. The chain carries TRBV6-2 or TRBV6-3 and TRBJ1-5; TRBD1 is a possible D gene (5 bases). Per germline, CDR1 MNHEY and CDR2 SVGEGT. V shed 5 bases and J shed 10 bases, with 21 bases lying between them. The CDR3 runs 15 residues. The CDR3 reads CASSDPRGGGKPQHF. Written as DNA, the CDR3 is TGTGCCAGCAGTGACCCCCGAGGCGGGGGAAAACCCCAGCATTTT.

The V call is TRBV29-1, the J call TRBJ2-2; D unresolved. In germline, CDR1 is SQVTM, CDR2 ANQGSEA. The CDR3 extends over 11 amino acids. The ends were cut back, 6 bases at V and 4 bases at J, with 6 bases in the middle. CDR3 residues: CSVTSTGELFF. CDR3 sequence (DNA): TGCAGCGTGACAAGCACCGGGGAGCTGTTTTTT.

The genes are TRBV28 and TRBJ2-2; tentatively, D is TRBD1 or TRBD2 (5 bases each). Trimming stripped 5 bases from V and 4 bases from J, with 11 bases between. Germline V gene sequence: CDR1 MDHEN, CDR2 SYDVKM. The CDR3 loop spans 14 amino acids. CDR3 loop: CASSPGTFTGELFF. The CDR3 DNA sequence: TGTGCCAGCAGTCCTGGGACGTTCACCGGGGAGCTGTTTTTT. The complete variable domain, with remaining parts taken from reference TRBV28 and TRBJ2-2, reads DVKVTQSSRYLVKRTGEKVFLECVQDMDHENMFWYRQDPGLGLRLIYFSYDVKMKEKGDIPEGYSVSREKKERFSLILESASTNQTSMYLCASSPGTFTGELFFGEGSRLTVL.

V usage is TRBV10-3 and J usage is TRBJ2-1; D is possibly TRBD2 (6 bases). Germline V gene data show CDR1 as ENHRY and CDR2 as SYGVKD. The germline V and J ends were trimmed by 2 bases and 7 bases, with 18 bases remaining between them. The CDR3 length is 16 residues. The CDR3 DNA sequence: TGTGCCATCAGTGAGGGAGGGGCAGGTAGTACGAATGAGCAGTTCTTC. It translates to CAISEGGAGSTNEQFF.

Concerning this clonotype: One junction end does not reproduce the germline sequence, and a read error may be involved. The gene calls are TRBV3-1 and TRBJ2-3; D ambiguous. Germline lookup yields CDR1 LGHDT and CDR2 YNNKEL (reference sequence). There are 13 residues in the CDR3. In DNA, the CDR3 is TGTGCCAGCAGCCTATACCACGGCGATATGCAGTATTTT. Its protein product is CASSLYHGDMQYF.

The chain joins TRBV7-2 to TRBJ2-5; TRBD1 might be the D (6 bases). The J call may be wrong; the DNA end is better matched by TRBJ2-7. This CDR3 is built from 13 residues. From germline, CDR1 is SGHTA and CDR2 FQGNSA. In DNA, the CDR3 is TGTACCAGCAGCTGGCAAAGGGGGTACGAGCAGTACTTC. Translation gives CTSSWQRGYEQYF.

This clonotype was observed a handful of times. The rearrangement uses TRBV24-1 and TRBJ2-3; possible D gene TRBD2, 6 bases. The germline V and J ends were trimmed by 9 bases and 5 bases, with 14 bases remaining between them. Germline V gene data show CDR1 as KGHDR and CDR2 as SFDVKD. This CDR3 is built from 13 residues. The CDR3 nucleotides are TGTGCCACCTCGTTGGGGGGTAAAGATACGCAGTATTTT. Protein product: CATSLGGKDTQYF.

The gene calls are TRBV2 and TRBJ2-5, with D tentatively TRBD1 (6 bases). Trimming removed 6 bases from V and 6 bases from J, with 14 bases in between. CDR1 and CDR2 from the germline V gene are SNHLY and FYNNEI. The CDR3 covers 13 residues. The CDR3 spells CASRWTEAKTQYF. The CDR3 DNA reads TGTGCCAGCAGGTGGACAGAAGCTAAGACCCAGTACTTC.

The rearrangement uses TRBV27 and TRBJ2-7; TRBD2 is a possible D gene (6 bases). Germline-derived CDR1 and CDR2 are MNHEY and SMNVEV (reference sequence). Trimming stripped 0 bases from V and 3 bases from J, with 9 bases between. The CDR3 contains 14 residues. The CDR3 loop reads CASSLSRTNYEQYF. CDR3 bases: TGTGCCAGCAGTTTATCTCGGACTAACTACGAGCAGTACTTC.

This clonotype was seen a few times. The rearrangement joins TRBV15 to TRBJ2-7; 7 nucleotides match TRBD1. The CDR3 is 17 amino acids. J was trimmed by 6 bases and V by 0 bases; bases with no gene match: 14. The germline CDR1 and CDR2 sequences are LNHNV and YYDKDF (reference sequence). The CDR3 reads CATSRDLRQGTIGEQYF. The CDR3 DNA reads as TGTGCCACCAGCAGAGATCTGAGACAGGGAACCATAGGCGAGCAGTACTTC.

As concerns this clonotype: The junction shows a germline mismatch at one end, possibly a read error. The gene calls are TRBV6-5 and TRBJ2-3; D gene ambiguous. Germline V gene lookup returns CDR1 MNHEY and CDR2 SVGAGI. The CDR3 length is 13 residues. The CDR3 loop is CAGSYRDTDTQYF. The CDR3 region has the DNA TGTGCCGGCAGTTACCGTGACACAGATACGCAGTATTTT.

In this sample, this clonotype turned up a few times. The V gene is TRBV9, the J gene TRBJ1-2, with D unclear. The CDR3 spans 14 residues. The V and J ends lost 0 bases and 8 bases respectively, with 14 bases between them. Germline CDR1 SGDLS, CDR2 YYNGEE. CDR3 sequence: CASSVDSTSGGYTF. The CDR3 bases are TGTGCCAGCAGCGTAGACAGCACGTCGGGAGGCTACACCTTC.

A single count supports this clonotype. The chain uses TRBV27 and TRBJ1-1; D perhaps matches TRBD1 (5 bases). V lost 1 base and J 1 base, leaving 13 bases between the germline ends. Per germline, CDR1 MNHEY and CDR2 SMNVEV (reference sequence). The CDR3 sequence is 16 residues long. The CDR3 nucleotides are TGTGCCAGCAGTTTATGGGGGGGGGATGAGAACACTGAAGCTTTCTTT. Residues: CASSLWGGDENTEAFF.

The rearrangement joins TRBV6-2 or TRBV6-3 to TRBJ2-2, with 8 bases aligning to TRBD2. Germline V CDR1 and CDR2: MNHEY, SVGEGT. V was clipped by 7 bases and J by 7 bases; unmatched bases: 20. The CDR3 is made up of 18 amino acids. The chain's CDR3 is CASITLEVAGWGHGELFF. The CDR3 nucleotides are TGTGCCAGCATCACGTTGGAAGTAGCGGGGTGGGGCCACGGGGAGCTGTTTTTT.

Points on this clonotype: A much larger clone differs from this one at a single base, so this may be a read error. This chain uses TRBV29-1 with TRBJ2-1; D not certain. Germline CDR1 SQVTM, CDR2 ANQGSEA. Trimming pared 5 bases from V and 7 bases from J, leaving 9 bases between. The CDR3 totals 11 residues. The CDR3 here is CSVLGDNEQFF. The DNA of the CDR3 is TGCAGCGTTTTGGGCGATAATGAGCAGTTCTTC.

This chain uses TRBV12-3 or TRBV12-4 with TRBJ1-6, with D possibly TRBD1 on 6 matching bases. This CDR3 comprises 13 residues. V was pared by 5 bases and J by 8 bases, with 10 bases between. CDR3 in amino acids: CASSTYRDSPLHF. CDR3 DNA: TGTGCCAGCAGTACTTACAGGGATTCACCCCTCCACTTT.

V usage is TRBV12-3 or TRBV12-4 and J usage is TRBJ2-2; TRBD2 might be the D (6 bases). This CDR3 is built from 13 residues. Trimming shortened V by 6 bases and J by 5 bases, and 10 bases separated the two germline ends. The CDR3 loop is CASRMGGTGELFF. The CDR3 nucleotides are TGTGCCAGCAGGATGGGGGGAACCGGGGAGCTGTTTTTT.

This clonotype was seen ten or more times. J is TRBJ2-7 and V is TRBV5-1; 7 bases agree with TRBD2. The trim removed 3 bases at V and 3 bases at J, leaving 6 bases unmatched. The length of the CDR3 is 14 residues. Per the germline V gene, CDR1 is SGHRS and CDR2 is YFSETQ. CDR3 in DNA: TGCGCCAGCAGCTCCGGTCGCGGGGGCTACGAGCAGTACTTC. This gives the protein CASSSGRGGYEQYF.

CDR3 residues: CASSLEVGDRNNNEQFF. The CDR3, as DNA: TGTGCCAGCAGCTTGGAGGTAGGGGACAGGAACAACAATGAGCAGTTCTTC. The chain joins TRBV13 to TRBJ2-1, with 8 bases fitting TRBD1. With 3 bases clipped from V and 5 bases from J, the junction kept 12 bases outside the gene matches. The CDR3 runs 17 residues. The germline CDR1 and CDR2 sequences are PRHDT and FYEKMQ (reference sequence).